The rows below give T cell receptor beta chains drawn from one sample of a study of neoadjuvant anti-PD-1 for oral cavity cancer. Clones were read by immunoSEQ multiplex PCR, and TCRdb kept only the in-frame ones, dropping some. The top ten clones hold about a sixth of a sample with 35,000 to 40,000 clones, over 30% of them seen once. The sequencing used tumor tissue, collected after nivolumab (anti-PD-1) treatment. The receptors shown here come from a person between 40 and 79 years old with oral cavity squamous cell carcinoma. Both conserved end residues are part of each CDR3. A D gene is named only where the DNA matches it firmly. Clone size, where shown, is once, few, many, or a class for clones that have expanded.

V	length	D	size	J	CDR3	DNA
TRBV4-1	14	.	.	TRBJ2-7	CASSQDARNSEQYF	TGCGCCAGCAGCCAAGATGCCCGGAACTCCGAGCAGTACTTC
TRBV30	12	.	.	TRBJ1-1	CAWKRSHTEAFF	TGTGCCTGGAAAAGGTCCCACACTGAAGCTTTCTTT
TRBV10-2	15	TRBD2	few	TRBJ2-1	CASGRLASFYNEQFF	TGCGCCAGCGGGAGACTAGCGAGTTTTTACAATGAGCAGTTCTTC
TRBV5-1	15	TRBD1	.	TRBJ2-3	CASSQDRASTDTQYF	TGCGCCAGCAGCCAGGACAGGGCGAGCACAGATACGCAGTATTTT
TRBV11-3	13	.	.	TRBJ2-7	CASSYTEGYEQYF	TGTGCCAGCAGCTACACCGAGGGGTACGAGCAGTACTTC
TRBV19	13	.	.	TRBJ2-5	CASSPGLSETQYF	TGTGCCAGTAGTCCAGGACTCTCGGAGACCCAGTACTTC
TRBV30	17	.	.	TRBJ2-1	CAWRKRGGTAGLNEQFF	TGTGCCTGGAGAAAGAGAGGAGGGACCGCGGGGCTCAATGAGCAGTTCTTC
TRBV2	11	.	.	TRBJ2-7	CASSNSYEQYF	TGTGCCAGCAGTAACTCCTACGAGCAGTACTTC
TRBV7-8	16	TRBD1	few	TRBJ2-7	CASSARDRGLSYEQYF	TGTGCCAGCAGCGCCCGGGACAGGGGGCTATCCTACGAGCAGTACTTC
TRBV7-8	11	TRBD1	many	TRBJ1-1	CASTGDTEAFF	TGTGCGTCGACAGGGGACACTGAAGCTTTCTTT
TRBV19	14	.	.	TRBJ1-1	CASSMGWANTEAFF	TGTGCCAGTAGTATGGGGTGGGCTAACACTGAAGCTTTCTTT
TRBV15	14	.	few	TRBJ2-7	CATSRDGQFYEQYF	TGTGCCACCAGCAGAGATGGACAGTTCTACGAGCAGTACTTC
TRBV7-9	15	.	.	TRBJ2-2	CASSLRLGGTGELFF	TGTGCCAGCAGCTTACGCCTAGGGGGGACCGGGGAGCTGTTTTTT
TRBV7-3	13	.	.	TRBJ2-1	CASSTRVGNEQFF	TGTGCCAGCAGCACCCGGGTCGGGAATGAGCAGTTCTTC
TRBV20-1	11	.	.	TRBJ1-2	CRGGMTDGYTF	TGCAGGGGGGGGATGACGGATGGCTACACCTTC
TRBV7-8	16	.	few	TRBJ2-3	CASSLLFVTSTDTQYF	TGTGCCAGCAGCTTACTTTTCGTGACAAGCACAGATACGCAGTATTTT
TRBV30	14	.	.	TRBJ1-6	CAWSHGSRNSPLHF	TGTGCCTGGAGTCATGGCAGCAGGAATTCACCCCTCCACTTT
TRBV2	17	.	medium-sized	TRBJ1-5	CASRWGSIQYSNQPQHF	TGTGCCAGCAGGTGGGGGTCGATCCAGTATAGCAATCAGCCCCAGCATTTT
TRBV27	15	.	.	TRBJ1-2	CASSSGARGDYGYTF	TGTGCCAGCAGTTCAGGGGCTCGGGGTGACTATGGCTACACCTTC
TRBV4-2	17	.	.	TRBJ1-1	CASSQDDGLRPDYEAFF	TGTGCCAGCAGCCAAGATGACGGTTTGAGGCCAGACTATGAAGCTTTCTTT
TRBV7-2	14	.	.	TRBJ2-7	CASSFSGSSYEQYF	TGTGCCAGCAGCTTCAGCGGCAGCTCCTACGAGCAGTACTTC
TRBV25-1	16	.	.	TRBJ1-3	CASSTNRLFAGNTIYF	TGTGCCAGCAGTACTAACAGGTTATTCGCTGGAAACACCATATATTTT
TRBV5-4	16	TRBD2	.	TRBJ2-3	CASSLTSGTITDTQYF	TGTGCCAGCAGCTTAACTAGCGGAACTATCACAGATACGCAGTATTTT
TRBV29-1	14	TRBD1	few	TRBJ2-7	CSVDTGARSGEQYF	TGCAGCGTTGATACAGGGGCGCGTTCGGGCGAGCAGTACTTC
TRBV18	14	.	.	TRBJ2-3	CASSPPGESDTQYF	TGTGCCAGCTCACCACCGGGGGAGTCAGATACGCAGTATTTT
TRBV4-2	13	.	.	TRBJ2-7	CASTAADSYEQYF	TGTGCCAGCACCGCGGCCGACTCCTACGAGCAGTACTTC
TRBV9	14	.	.	TRBJ1-2	CASSVAGGSYGYTF	TGTGCCAGCAGCGTAGCGGGGGGCAGCTATGGCTACACCTTC
TRBV10-3	15	TRBD1	few	TRBJ1-5	CAISGTGRNNQPQHF	TGTGCCATCAGTGGGACAGGGCGCAACAATCAGCCCCAGCATTTT
TRBV2	11	.	.	TRBJ2-7	CASVGSYEQYF	TGTGCCAGCGTGGGTTCCTACGAGCAGTACTTC
TRBV7-3	14	.	.	TRBJ2-2	CASSTTRSTGELFF	TGTGCCAGCAGCACCACTAGATCGACCGGGGAGCTGTTTTTT
TRBV4-2	12	.	.	TRBJ2-1	CASSQEGLAQFF	TGTGCCAGCAGCCAAGAGGGGCTGGCGCAGTTCTTC
TRBV27	15	.	once	TRBJ1-5	CASSYAADSNQPQHF	TGTGCCAGCAGTTACGCGGCGGATAGCAATCAGCCCCAGCATTTT
TRBV5-1	14	.	many	TRBJ2-5	CATSKGPPTGTQYF	TGCGCCACCTCCAAAGGGCCCCCAACAGGGACCCAGTACTTC
TRBV6-5	15	TRBD1	few	TRBJ2-3	CASSRGQGVPDTQYF	TGTGCCAGCAGTCGGGGACAGGGGGTCCCAGATACGCAGTATTTT
TRBV11-3	15	.	.	TRBJ1-5	CASSADSYSNQPQHF	TGTGCCAGCAGCGCGGACAGTTATAGCAATCAGCCCCAGCATTTT
TRBV6-4	16	.	.	TRBJ2-1	CASRAPGGELFNEQFF	TGTGCCAGCAGGGCCCCTGGAGGGGAGTTATTTAATGAGCAGTTCTTC
TRBV6-5	14	.	.	TRBJ2-5	CASTVQGIQETQYF	TGTGCCAGCACCGTTCAAGGGATACAAGAGACCCAGTACTTC
TRBV6-5	15	.	.	TRBJ1-4	CASSYSSQLSEKLFF	TGTGCCAGCAGTTACTCTTCACAGCTCTCTGAAAAACTGTTTTTT
TRBV6-6	12	.	.	TRBJ1-5	CASSQGNQPQHF	TGTGCCAGCAGCCAGGGAAATCAGCCCCAGCATTTT
TRBV11-1	15	TRBD1	once	TRBJ2-1	CASSHSWDRANEQFF	TGTGCCAGCAGCCATAGCTGGGACAGGGCCAATGAGCAGTTCTTC
TRBV28	14	TRBD1	.	TRBJ1-4	CASSLGQPPEKLFF	TGTGCCAGCAGTTTGGGACAGCCTCCCGAAAAACTGTTTTTT
TRBV7-9	11	.	.	TRBJ1-2	CATRREGGYTF	TGTGCCACCCGACGAGAGGGTGGCTACACCTTC
TRBV5-1	14	TRBD2	medium-sized	TRBJ2-7	CASTPAGVTYEQYF	TGCGCCAGCACCCCAGCGGGGGTCACCTACGAGCAGTACTTC
TRBV19	15	.	once	TRBJ1-2	CASSISQQGNYGYTF	TGTGCCAGTAGTATATCCCAGCAGGGGAACTATGGCTACACCTTC
TRBV6-1	13	.	.	TRBJ1-5	CASSEVGHQPQHF	TGTGCCAGCAGTGAAGTAGGACATCAGCCCCAGCATTTT
TRBV19	14	TRBD1	.	TRBJ1-2	CASRNTGADYGYTF	TGTGCCAGTAGAAACACAGGGGCGGACTATGGCTACACCTTC
TRBV27	13	.	few	TRBJ1-2	CASSLRPSHGYTF	TGTGCCAGCAGTTTACGCCCCTCGCATGGCTACACCTTC
TRBV28	16	TRBD1	.	TRBJ2-3	CASSQGTAGPTDTQYF	TGTGCCAGCAGTCAGGGGACAGCAGGGCCCACAGATACGCAGTATTTT
TRBV4-2	16	.	.	TRBJ1-4	CASSQEAAGNNEKLFF	TGTGCCAGCAGCCAAGAAGCGGCAGGAAATAATGAAAAACTGTTTTTT
TRBV12-5	14	TRBD1	once	TRBJ1-1	CASGPATGVTEAFF	TGTGCTAGTGGACCCGCCACAGGGGTGACTGAAGCTTTCTTT
TRBV5-1	15	.	once	TRBJ1-1	CASSLWASGDTEAFF	TGCGCCAGCAGCTTGTGGGCTTCTGGGGACACTGAAGCTTTCTTT